The 25 T cell receptor beta chains given below trace back to one sample, sequenced in a study of human T cells and chemical hapten exposure. MiXCR, run by TCRdb on the RACE reads, gives a single entry per CDR3 protein. The data hold more than 95,000 distinct CDR3 sequences, with less than 40% observed a single time. Time point described: patch test 3, about 24 weeks after DPC sensitization. The treatment is: therapeutic diphenylcyclopropenone sensitization with weekly scalp DPC. Specimen: whole blood, collected in connection with sensitization to the hapten diphenylcyclopropenone (DPC). The source of these receptors is a man aged 40-49 years with alopecia areata. Some clones in this sample may be carry-over from other donors' samples.

The chain carries TRBV19 and TRBJ1-2; 10 nucleotides line up with TRBD1. Germline V gives CDR1 LNHDA, CDR2 SQIVND (reference sequence). The CDR3 is made up of 15 amino acids. V lost 4 bases to trimming and J lost 8 bases; unmatched junction nucleotides: 10. The CDR3 sequence is CASSTISRTGGGYTF. The CDR3 DNA reads TGTGCCAGTAGTACCATCTCCCGGACAGGGGGGGGCTACACCTTC.

J is TRBJ2-3 and V is TRBV20-1; TRBD2 aligns across 9 bases. This CDR3 region has 15 residues. Per germline, CDR1 DFQATT and CDR2 SNEGSKA (reference sequence). V was clipped by 5 bases and J by 9 bases; unmatched bases: 15. CDR3 amino acids: CSAPGTSSLLSTQYF. The CDR3 DNA sequence: TGCAGTGCTCCCGGGACTAGCAGTCTGCTGTCAACGCAGTATTTT.

The J gene is TRBJ2-1, the V gene TRBV10-3, with D perhaps matching TRBD1 (7 bases). Trimming pared 6 bases from V and 8 bases from J, leaving 20 bases between. Looked up from germline, CDR1 is ENHRY and CDR2 is SYGVKD. CDR3 size: 15 residues. Here the CDR3 reads CAIRDPAGQSYEQFF. CDR3 DNA sequence: TGTGCCATCAGGGATCCCGCGGGACAGAGCTATGAGCAGTTCTTC.

There are a few counts of this clonotype. The gene calls are TRBV9 and TRBJ2-7, with 9 nucleotides matching TRBD2. V shed 0 bases, J shed 3 bases, and the junction held 1 base outside the gene matches. The CDR3 contains 14 residues. Germline assignment: CDR1 SGDLS and CDR2 YYNGEE. The CDR3 here is CASSVGGRVYEQYF. The DNA of the CDR3 is TGTGCCAGCAGCGTAGGCGGGAGGGTCTACGAGCAGTACTTC. Combining the CDR3 with reference TRBV9 and TRBJ2-7 gives the whole variable domain DSGVTQTPKHLITATGQRVTLRCSPRSGDLSVYWYQQSLDQGLQFLIQYYNGEERAKGNILERFSAQQFPDLHSELNLSSLELGDSALYFCASSVGGRVYEQYFGPGTRLTVT.

DNA of the CDR3: TGTGCCAGCAGTGAATCTCCTAGCGGGAGGGCCGCATTCTACGAGCAGTACTTC. It is translated as CASSESPSGRAAFYEQYF. This chain links TRBV6-1 with TRBJ2-7, with 12 bases that match TRBD2. J was trimmed by 3 bases and V by 2 bases; bases with no gene match: 11. Germline CDR1 MNHNS, CDR2 SASEGT. The length of the CDR3 is 18 residues.

This clonotype has just a few counts. The rearrangement uses TRBV28 and TRBJ2-6, with D uncertain. Per the germline V gene, CDR1 is MDHEN and CDR2 is SYDVKM. V was cut by 2 bases and J by 2 bases, with 4 bases left in between. The CDR3 extends over 14 amino acids. The CDR3 sequence: CASSLGAGANVLTF. CDR3 nucleotides: TGTGCCAGCAGTTTAGGCGCTGGGGCCAACGTCCTGACTTTC.

This clonotype turned up a few times. The genes are TRBV4-3 and TRBJ2-1; D not certain. V lost 1 base to trimming and J lost 0 bases, with 7 bases between them. The CDR3 is 15 amino acids. CDR1 LGHNA and CDR2 YSLEER come from the germline V gene. CDR3: CASSQGDSSYNEQFF. The CDR3 bases are TGCGCCAGCAGCCAAGGGGATAGCTCCTACAATGAGCAGTTCTTC.

This clonotype was observed a few times. J is TRBJ2-4 and V is TRBV7-9, with 16 bases matching TRBD2. The CDR3 loop spans 19 amino acids. Looked up from germline, CDR1 is SEHNR and CDR2 is FQNEAQ (reference sequence). Trimming cost V 0 bases and J 9 bases; bases outside gene matches: 11. CDR3 residues: CASSLAPGLAGGPFSIQYF. CDR3 coding DNA: TGTGCCAGCAGCTTAGCCCCGGGACTAGCGGGAGGGCCGTTTAGCATTCAGTACTTC.

In its sample, this clonotype was seen a few times. The chain recombines TRBV20-1 with TRBJ1-5; D possibly corresponds to TRBD1 (6 bases). CDR1 is DFQATT and CDR2 is SNEGSKA in the germline V gene (reference sequence). V lost 5 bases to trimming and J lost 2 bases, with 16 bases between them. This CDR3 has 15 amino acids. The CDR3 sequence is CSAQVGGDRNQPQHF. As DNA, the CDR3 is TGCAGTGCTCAAGTAGGGGGGGATCGCAATCAGCCCCAGCATTTT.

This chain joins TRBV6-6 and TRBJ2-7; 7 nucleotides agree with TRBD1. Germline trimming cut 3 bases from V and 2 bases from J; bases unmatched to any gene: 4. Germline loops: CDR1 MNHNY, CDR2 SVGAGI (reference sequence). The CDR3 is 14 amino acids. The CDR3 loop reads CASSYGTETYEQYV. The CDR3, as DNA: TGTGCCAGCAGTTATGGGACAGAGACCTACGAGCAGTACGTC.

In regard to this clonotype: Sequence at one end of the junction differs from germline and may be a read error. The chain uses TRBV19 and TRBJ1-3; no clear D. Germline V gene lookup returns CDR1 LNHDA and CDR2 SQIVND (reference sequence). The CDR3 covers 15 residues. CDR3 sequence (DNA): TGTGCCAGTAGTATTCAACCGATGGCTGGGAACACCATATATTTT. Translated, it gives CASSIQPMAGNTIYF.

The chain links TRBV20-1 to TRBJ2-7, with TRBD2 matching 8 bases. The V segment lost 3 bases and the J segment 2 bases; nucleotides outside the gene matches: 12. This CDR3 region has 16 residues. CDR1 and CDR2 (germline): DFQATT, SNEGSKA (reference sequence). CDR3 DNA: TGCAGTGCTAGTCCCCGTTTGGGCGGGAGGACCTACGAGCAGTACTTC. This codes for CSASPRLGGRTYEQYF.

The chain links TRBV7-2 to TRBJ2-4; D might be TRBD1 or TRBD2, each matching 5 bases. CDR1 and CDR2 (germline): SGHTA, FQGNSA. CDR3 length: 14 residues. The CDR3 DNA reads as TGTGCTACCTCCGGGGCGCGGTCCAAAAACATTCAGTACTTC. Protein: CATSGARSKNIQYF.

The chain couples TRBV6-5 to TRBJ1-3; D unclear. Trimming removed 2 bases from V and 4 bases from J, with 9 bases in between. Germline lookup yields CDR1 MNHEY and CDR2 SVGAGI. The CDR3 spans 14 residues. The CDR3: CASSYQLLGNTIYF. The DNA of the CDR3 is TGTGCCAGCAGTTACCAACTTTTGGGAAACACCATATATTTT.

The V call is TRBV5-4, the J call TRBJ1-1; 11 nucleotides match TRBD1. There are 16 residues in the CDR3. Germline V gene lookup returns CDR1 SGHNT and CDR2 YYREEE (reference sequence). After removal of 2 bases from V and 5 bases from J, the junction contained 8 bases not matched to a gene. This CDR3 reads CASSLTGTGGWTEAFF. The CDR3 DNA sequence: TGTGCCAGCAGCTTAACCGGGACAGGGGGATGGACTGAAGCTTTCTTT.

Only a few counts were recorded for this clonotype. The genes are TRBV10-3 and TRBJ2-6; D not certain. This CDR3 is built from 12 residues. Germline CDR1 and CDR2: ENHRY and SYGVKD. V was cut by 5 bases and J by 1 base, with 0 bases left in between. The CDR3 DNA reads as TGTGCCATCAGTTCTGGGGCCAACGTCCTGACTTTC. This codes for CAISSGANVLTF.

This clonotype has a handful of counts. The V and J genes are TRBV24-1 and TRBJ2-3; 7 bases are shared with TRBD2. V lost 8 bases to trimming and J lost 1 base; unmatched junction nucleotides: 5. Germline V gene lookup returns CDR1 KGHDR and CDR2 SFDVKD. CDR3 size: 14 residues. The CDR3 DNA follows: TGTGCCACCACTGAGGCGGGAGGCACAGATACGCAGTATTTT. Encoded protein: CATTEAGGTDTQYF.

This rearrangement joins TRBV5-1 to TRBJ2-1; 10 bases agree with TRBD1. V was pared by 0 bases and J by 1 base, with 13 bases of the junction left unmatched. Per germline, CDR1 SGHRS and CDR2 YFSETQ. This CDR3 is 20 amino acids long. CDR3 protein: CASSLVNGTGVLGSYNEQFF. The DNA for the CDR3 is TGCGCCAGCAGCTTGGTCAATGGGACAGGGGTTTTAGGTTCCTACAATGAGCAGTTCTTC.

This clonotype was seen only once. The chain employs TRBV7-2 and TRBJ2-3, with D maybe TRBD2 (7 bases). Looked up from germline, CDR1 is SGHTA and CDR2 is FQGNSA. Trimming took off 1 base at V and 4 bases at J, with 9 bases between the two ends. The CDR3 is 14 amino acids. The CDR3 loop reads CASSLGGGSDTQYF. CDR3 nucleotides: TGTGCCAGCAGCTTAGGGGGGGGCTCAGATACGCAGTATTTT. The full variable domain, its missing parts supplied by reference TRBV7-2 and TRBJ2-3, is GAGVSQSPSNKVTEKGKDVELRCDPISGHTALYWYRQSLGQGLEFLIYFQGNSAPDKSGLPSDRFSAERTGGSVSTLTIQRTQQEDSAVYLCASSLGGGSDTQYFGPGTRLTVL.

The rearrangement links TRBV12-3 or TRBV12-4 to TRBJ1-1; the D gene is possibly TRBD1 (6 bases). The CDR3 has 11 residues. The germline V and J ends were trimmed by 7 bases and 5 bases, with 8 bases remaining between them. The CDR3 nucleotides read TGTGCCAGCATAGGGGGGACTGAAGCTTTCTTT. Translating it yields CASIGGTEAFF.

This clonotype was observed a few times. V gene TRBV12-3 or TRBV12-4 combines with J gene TRBJ2-3, with D possibly TRBD2 on 6 matching bases. V dropped 3 bases and J dropped 5 bases, with 12 bases sitting between them. This CDR3 is 14 amino acids long. CDR3 bases: TGTGCCAGCAGTTTGAGTGGGAGGAAAGATACGCAGTATTTT. Translated: CASSLSGRKDTQYF.

The chain employs TRBV12-3 or TRBV12-4 and TRBJ2-7, with D tentatively TRBD2 (6 bases). The V gene lost 3 bases and the J gene lost 2 bases, with 11 bases spanning the gap. CDR3 length: 14 residues. The CDR3, as DNA: TGTGCCAGCAGTTTCTCGGGGGAACCCTACGAGCAGTACGTC. Protein sequence: CASSFSGEPYEQYV.

The gene calls are TRBV30 and TRBJ2-3, with 7 nucleotides matching TRBD2. Germline CDR1 GTSNPN, CDR2 SVGIG (reference sequence). V was pared by 4 bases and J by 5 bases, with 6 bases of the junction left unmatched. CDR3 length: 13 amino acids. The CDR3 DNA reads as TGTGCCTGGAATGCGGGAGCCGGAGATACGCAGTATTTT. As protein: CAWNAGAGDTQYF.

This clonotype was seen repeatedly, ten times or more. V is TRBV7-2 and J is TRBJ2-3; TRBD1 aligns across 11 bases. The CDR3 contains 14 residues. J lost 2 bases, V lost 5 bases, and 0 bases had no gene match. Germline V gives CDR1 SGHTA, CDR2 FQGNSA. The CDR3 here is CASSGQGATDTQYF. CDR3 DNA: TGTGCCAGCAGCGGACAGGGGGCCACAGATACGCAGTATTTT.

The chain uses TRBV7-8 and TRBJ2-3; D may be TRBD2 (5 bases). The CDR3 runs to 14 residues. Looked up from germline, CDR1 is SGHVS and CDR2 is FQNEAQ. Trimming stripped 8 bases from V and 1 base from J, with 13 bases between. CDR3 sequence reads: CASRLISGTDTQYF. The DNA for the CDR3 is TGTGCCAGCCGCCTTATTAGCGGCACAGATACGCAGTATTTT.